This T cell receptor beta chain was recorded in a study of T cell responses to AZD1222 COVID-19 vaccine. The wider study: Second doses were pooled across both intervals (about 4 or about 12 weeks).

The method was immunoSEQ multiplex PCR; TCRdb's version includes in-frame clones alone and lacks a portion of them. Here the sample spans 200,000 or so clones, around nine tenths being singletons. This clone was seen once. What it recognizes is unknown. Study results and caveats: Every sample of the repertoires postdated the peak T cell response. Nearly half of spike-specific TCRs reportedly target variant regions that are unmutated in the B.1.351 and B.1.1.7 variants. White British ancestry dominated among donors, who included more females, and clonal diversity was possibly underestimated.

The material was peripheral blood, obtained on day 0 of AZD1222 vaccination. The receptor's source is an adult in good health.

CDR3 amino acids: CASSYGLAVTGELFF. The CDR3 bases are TGTGCCAGCAGTTATGGGCTAGCTGTCACCGGGGAGCTGTTTTTT. This sequence joins TRBV6-2 or TRBV6-3 and TRBJ2-2; possibly TRBD2 for D (5 bases). The germline V gene has CDR1 MNHEY and CDR2 SVGEGT. Trimming shortened V by 3 bases and J by 4 bases, and 12 bases separated the two germline ends. The CDR3 length is 15 residues.